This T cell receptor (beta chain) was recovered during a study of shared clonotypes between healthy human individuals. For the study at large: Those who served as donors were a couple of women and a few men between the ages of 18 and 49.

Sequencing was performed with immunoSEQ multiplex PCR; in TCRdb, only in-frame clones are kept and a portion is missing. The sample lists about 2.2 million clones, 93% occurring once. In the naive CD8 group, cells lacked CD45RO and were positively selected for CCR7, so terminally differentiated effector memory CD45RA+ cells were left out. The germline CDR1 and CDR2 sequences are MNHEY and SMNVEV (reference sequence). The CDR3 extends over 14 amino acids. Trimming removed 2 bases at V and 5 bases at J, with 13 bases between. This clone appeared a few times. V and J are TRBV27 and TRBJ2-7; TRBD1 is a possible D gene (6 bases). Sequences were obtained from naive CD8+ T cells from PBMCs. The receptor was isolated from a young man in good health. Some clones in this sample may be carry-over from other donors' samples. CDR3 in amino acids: CASSLEVGGHEQYF. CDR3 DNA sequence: TGTGCCAGCAGTTTAGAGGTAGGGGGTCACGAGCAGTACTTC.